The clone carrying this TCR beta chain has just a few counts. The antigen is undetermined. Looked up from germline, CDR1 is GTSNPN and CDR2 is SVGIG (reference sequence). Trimming took off 0 bases at V and 5 bases at J, with 10 bases between the two ends. The CDR3 is 13 amino acids. The input was about 490 ng total RNA; TCR beta cDNA was made from it with a constant-region primer. TCR beta libraries came from three nested multiplex PCR rounds using slightly modified ARM-PCR. With TRBV1-TRBV30 forward primers and a C-beta reverse primer, the first two PCR rounds were run for around 11 cycles each. TCRdb ran MiXCR on the multiplex PCR reads and lists one entry per CDR3 protein. Counted here are 300,000 to 350,000 distinct CDR3 sequences, roughly three fifths occurring once; the ten biggest clones make up about a sixth. This entry comes from a study of tumor-infiltrating lymphocytes in primary liver carcinoma. Study at large: The study enrolled male and female patients aged 30 to 69 years. Roughly 3.5 to 7.13 million productive TCRbeta reads were obtained per sample, with similar numbers across tissue types. Regarding the study as a whole: Tumors had a significantly higher top-250-clone fraction than blood (p = 0.039). Tumor-adjacent and tumor-blood pairs showed less overlap than tumor region pairs.

Germline DNA was also extracted, and blood RNA was taken from unsorted whole blood. Sample: peripheral blood. This sequence originates from a woman in her twenties or thirties with primary liver carcinoma and hepatitis B virus infection. The chain has TRBV30 and TRBJ2-5; D is undetermined. The CDR3 DNA follows: TGTGCCTGGAGTGTCAATAATCGGGAGACCCAGTACTTC. Residues: CAWSVNNRETQYF.